The clone carrying this T cell receptor beta chain was observed a few times. Its antigen is as yet unknown. Extracted RNA was reverse transcribed into cDNA, the sequencing template. Libraries were prepared by immunoSEQ multiplex PCR; TCRdb keeps only in-frame clonotypes and omits some of them. This sample has about 180,000 clones; 50% to 60% occur once, and the top ten carry roughly 15%. The data were taken from a study of CD8+ T cells in alopecia areata. CDR1 and CDR2 from the germline V gene are SQVTM and ANQGSEA. The CDR3 has 15 residues. V lost 0 bases, J lost 2 bases, and 11 bases lay in between. Regarding the study as a whole: Lesional scalp displayed greater clonality than normal scalp, most notably in alopecia totalis/universalis.

The genes are TRBV29-1 and TRBJ2-4, with D possibly being TRBD1 (5 bases). The source of this sequence is a human donor with alopecia areata. Material: CD4+ T cells sorted from blood, obtained at week 0. The CDR3: CSVEDRVATKNIQYF. The CDR3 coding sequence is TGCAGCGTTGAAGACAGGGTGGCGACCAAAAACATTCAGTACTTC.